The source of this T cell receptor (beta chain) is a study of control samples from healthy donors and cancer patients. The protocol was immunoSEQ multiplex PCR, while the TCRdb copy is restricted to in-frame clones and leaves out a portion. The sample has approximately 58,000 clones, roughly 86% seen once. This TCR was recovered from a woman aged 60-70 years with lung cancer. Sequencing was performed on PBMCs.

The chain's CDR3 is CASSVGQLTDTQYF. The CDR3 DNA is TGTGCCAGCAGCGTAGGACAGCTCACAGATACGCAGTATTTT. The rearrangement links TRBV9 to TRBJ2-3; D possibly corresponds to TRBD1 (5 bases). Germline V gives CDR1 SGDLS, CDR2 YYNGEE. Trimming took off 0 bases at V and 2 bases at J, with 7 bases between the two ends. The CDR3 has 14 residues.